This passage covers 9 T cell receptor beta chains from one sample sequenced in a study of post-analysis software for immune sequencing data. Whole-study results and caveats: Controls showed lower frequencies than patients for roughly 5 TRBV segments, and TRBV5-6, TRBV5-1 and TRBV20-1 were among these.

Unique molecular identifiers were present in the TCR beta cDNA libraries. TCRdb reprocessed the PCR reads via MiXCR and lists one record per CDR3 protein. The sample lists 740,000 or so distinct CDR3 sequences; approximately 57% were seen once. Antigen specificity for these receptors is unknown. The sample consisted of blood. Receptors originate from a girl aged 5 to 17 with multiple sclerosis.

CDR3 sequence reads: CSATGSTDTQYF. The CDR3 nucleotides are TGCAGTGCGACAGGGAGCACAGATACGCAGTATTTT. The chain has TRBV20-1 and TRBJ2-3, with 7 bases identical to TRBD1. Germline lookup yields CDR1 DFQATT and CDR2 SNEGSKA (reference sequence). V lost 6 bases, J lost 0 bases, and 0 bases stayed unmatched. The CDR3 has 12 residues.

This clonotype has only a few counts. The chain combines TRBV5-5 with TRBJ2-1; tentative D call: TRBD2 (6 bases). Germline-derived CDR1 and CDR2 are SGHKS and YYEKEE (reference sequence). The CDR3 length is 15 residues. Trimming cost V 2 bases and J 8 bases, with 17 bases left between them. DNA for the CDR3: TGTGCCAGCAGCTTCTCCCCGAGCGGGTGGGATGAGCAGTTCTTC. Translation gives CASSFSPSGWDEQFF.

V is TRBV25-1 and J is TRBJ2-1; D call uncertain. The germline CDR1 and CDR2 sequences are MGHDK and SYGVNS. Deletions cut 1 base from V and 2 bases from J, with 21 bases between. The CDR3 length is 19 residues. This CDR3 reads CASSESVLTSTKTYNEQFF. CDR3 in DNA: TGTGCCAGCAGTGAATCGGTCCTGACCTCCACCAAAACCTACAATGAGCAGTTCTTC.

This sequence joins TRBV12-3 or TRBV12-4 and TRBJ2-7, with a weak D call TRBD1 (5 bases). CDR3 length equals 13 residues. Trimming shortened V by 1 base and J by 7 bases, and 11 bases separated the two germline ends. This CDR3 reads CASSLVPTGEQYF. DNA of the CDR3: TGTGCCAGCAGTTTAGTCCCTACAGGAGAGCAGTACTTC.

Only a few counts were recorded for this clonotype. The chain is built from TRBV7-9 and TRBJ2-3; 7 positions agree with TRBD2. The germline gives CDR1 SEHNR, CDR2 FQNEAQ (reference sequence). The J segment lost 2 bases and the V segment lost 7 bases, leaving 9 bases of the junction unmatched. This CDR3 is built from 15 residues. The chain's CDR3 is CASTPTSQFTDTQYF. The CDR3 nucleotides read TGTGCCAGCACCCCGACTAGCCAATTCACAGATACGCAGTATTTT.

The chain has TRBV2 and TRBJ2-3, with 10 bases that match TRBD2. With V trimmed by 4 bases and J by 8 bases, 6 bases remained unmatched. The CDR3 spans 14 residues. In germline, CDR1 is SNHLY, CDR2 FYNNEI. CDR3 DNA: TGTGCCAGCAGTGCCCTAGCGGGGGAACGTACGCAGTATTTT. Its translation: CASSALAGERTQYF.

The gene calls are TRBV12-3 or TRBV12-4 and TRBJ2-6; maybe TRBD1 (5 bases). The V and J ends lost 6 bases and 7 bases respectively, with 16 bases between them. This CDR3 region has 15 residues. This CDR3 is CASSIQGQLANVLTF. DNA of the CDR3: TGTGCCAGCAGCATCCAGGGTCAACTAGCCAACGTCCTGACTTTC.

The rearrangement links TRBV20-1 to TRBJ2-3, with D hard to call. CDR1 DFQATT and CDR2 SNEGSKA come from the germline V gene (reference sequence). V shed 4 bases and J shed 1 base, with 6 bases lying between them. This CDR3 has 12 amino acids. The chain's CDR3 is CSAIKGTDTQYF. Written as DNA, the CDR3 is TGCAGTGCTATCAAGGGCACAGATACGCAGTATTTT.

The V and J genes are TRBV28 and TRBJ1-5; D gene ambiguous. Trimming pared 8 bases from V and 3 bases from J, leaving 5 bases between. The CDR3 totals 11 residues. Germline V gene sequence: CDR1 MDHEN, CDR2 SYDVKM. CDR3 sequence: CASGDNQPQHF. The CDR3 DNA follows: TGTGCCAGCGGAGACAATCAGCCCCAGCATTTT.